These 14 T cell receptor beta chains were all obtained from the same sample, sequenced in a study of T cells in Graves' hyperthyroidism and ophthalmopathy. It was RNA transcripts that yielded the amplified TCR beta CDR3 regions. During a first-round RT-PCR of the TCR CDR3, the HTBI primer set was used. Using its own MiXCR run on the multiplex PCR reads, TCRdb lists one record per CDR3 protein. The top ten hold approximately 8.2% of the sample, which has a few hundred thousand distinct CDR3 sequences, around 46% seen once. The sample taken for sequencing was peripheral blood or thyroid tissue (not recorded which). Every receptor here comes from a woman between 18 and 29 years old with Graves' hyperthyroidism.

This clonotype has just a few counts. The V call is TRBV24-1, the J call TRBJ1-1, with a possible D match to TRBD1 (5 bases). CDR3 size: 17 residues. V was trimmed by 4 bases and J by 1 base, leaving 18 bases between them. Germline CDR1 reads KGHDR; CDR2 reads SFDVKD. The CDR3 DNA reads TGTGCCACCAGTGAATTGATGGGGGAGGAGGGGAACACTGAAGCTTTCTTT. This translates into CATSELMGEEGNTEAFF.

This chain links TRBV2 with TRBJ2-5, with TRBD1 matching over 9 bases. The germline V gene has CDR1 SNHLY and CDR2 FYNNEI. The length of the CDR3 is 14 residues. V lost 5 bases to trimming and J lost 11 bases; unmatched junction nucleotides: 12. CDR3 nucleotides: TGTGCCAGCAGTTGGACAGGGGATTTAGATACGCAGTACTTC. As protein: CASSWTGDLDTQYF.

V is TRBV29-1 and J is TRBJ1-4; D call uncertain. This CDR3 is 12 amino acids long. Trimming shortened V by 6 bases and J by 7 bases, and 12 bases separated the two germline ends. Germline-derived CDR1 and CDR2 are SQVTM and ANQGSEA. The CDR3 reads CSVSGRSEKLFF. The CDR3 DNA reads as TGCAGCGTGAGTGGGCGCAGTGAAAAACTGTTTTTT.

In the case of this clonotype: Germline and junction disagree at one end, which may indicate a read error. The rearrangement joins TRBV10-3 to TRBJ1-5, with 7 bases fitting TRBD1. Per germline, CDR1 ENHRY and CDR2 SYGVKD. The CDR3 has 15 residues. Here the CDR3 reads CASSHRGARNQPQHF. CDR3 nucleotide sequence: TGTGCCAGCAGTCACAGGGGCGCTCGCAATCAGCCCCAGCATTTT.

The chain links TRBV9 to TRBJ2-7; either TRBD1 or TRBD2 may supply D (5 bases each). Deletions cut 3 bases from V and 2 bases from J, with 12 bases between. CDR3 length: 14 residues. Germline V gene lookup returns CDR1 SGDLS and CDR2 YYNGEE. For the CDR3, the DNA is TGTGCCAGCAGCGCAGCGGTAGGGGCCTACGAGCAGTACTTC. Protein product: CASSAAVGAYEQYF.

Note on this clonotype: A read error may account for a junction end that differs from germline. The CDR3 loop is CASSQRNRGGEQYF. CDR3 coding DNA: TGCGCCAGCAGCCAAAGGAACAGGGGCGGGGAGCAGTACTTC. This chain connects TRBV7-6 to TRBJ2-7; the match to TRBD1 covers 7 bases. CDR1 is SGHVS, CDR2 FNYEAQ, per germline. The CDR3 sequence is 14 residues long.

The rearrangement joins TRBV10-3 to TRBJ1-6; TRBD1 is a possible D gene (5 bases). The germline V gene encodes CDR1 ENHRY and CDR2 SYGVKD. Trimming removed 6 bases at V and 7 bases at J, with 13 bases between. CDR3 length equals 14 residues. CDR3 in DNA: TGTGCCATCAGAGGGACCCAAGAAAATTCACCCCTCCACTTT. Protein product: CAIRGTQENSPLHF.

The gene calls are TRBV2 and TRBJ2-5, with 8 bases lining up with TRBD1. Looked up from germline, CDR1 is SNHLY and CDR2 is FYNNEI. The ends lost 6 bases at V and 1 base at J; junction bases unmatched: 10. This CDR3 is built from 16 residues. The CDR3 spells CASSPDRVGGQETQYF. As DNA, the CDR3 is TGTGCCAGCAGCCCGGACAGGGTTGGGGGCCAAGAGACCCAGTACTTC.

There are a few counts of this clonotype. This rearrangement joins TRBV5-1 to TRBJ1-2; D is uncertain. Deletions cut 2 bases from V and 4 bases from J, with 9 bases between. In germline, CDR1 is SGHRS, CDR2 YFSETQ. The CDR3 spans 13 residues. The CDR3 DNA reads TGCGCCAGCAGCTTAACCGAGGGCTATGGCTACACCTTC. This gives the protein CASSLTEGYGYTF. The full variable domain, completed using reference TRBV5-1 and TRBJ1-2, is KAGVTQTPRYLIKTRGQQVTLSCSPISGHRSVSWYQQTPGQGLQFLFEYFSETQRNKGNFPGRFSGRQFSNSRSEMNVSTLELGDSALYLCASSLTEGYGYTFGSGTRLTVV.

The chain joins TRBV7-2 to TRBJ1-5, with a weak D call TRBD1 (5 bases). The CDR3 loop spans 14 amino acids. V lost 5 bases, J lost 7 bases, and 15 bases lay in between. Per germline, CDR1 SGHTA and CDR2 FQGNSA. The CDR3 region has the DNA TGTGCCAGCAGCCCAACGGGGGTCCGGCAGCCCCAGCATTTT. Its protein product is CASSPTGVRQPQHF.

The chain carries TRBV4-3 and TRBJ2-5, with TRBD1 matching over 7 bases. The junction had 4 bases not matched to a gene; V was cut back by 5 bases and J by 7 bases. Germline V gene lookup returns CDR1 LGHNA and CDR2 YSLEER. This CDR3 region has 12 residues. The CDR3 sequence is CASSLGDRTQYF. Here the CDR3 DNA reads TGCGCCAGCAGCTTGGGGGACAGGACCCAGTACTTC.

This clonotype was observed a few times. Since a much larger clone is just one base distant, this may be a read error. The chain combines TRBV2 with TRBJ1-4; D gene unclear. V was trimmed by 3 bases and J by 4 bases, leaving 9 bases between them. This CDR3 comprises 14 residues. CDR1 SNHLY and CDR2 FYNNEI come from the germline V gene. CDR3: CASSDGGYNEKLFF. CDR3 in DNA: TGTGCCAGCAGTGACGGCGGGTATAATGAAAAACTGTTTTTT.

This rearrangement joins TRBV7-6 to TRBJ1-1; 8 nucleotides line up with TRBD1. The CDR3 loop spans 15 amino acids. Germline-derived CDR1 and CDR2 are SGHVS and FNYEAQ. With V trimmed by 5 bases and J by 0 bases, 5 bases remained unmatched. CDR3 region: CASSQDRALNTEAFF. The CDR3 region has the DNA TGTGCCAGCAGCCAGGACAGGGCCTTGAACACTGAAGCTTTCTTT.

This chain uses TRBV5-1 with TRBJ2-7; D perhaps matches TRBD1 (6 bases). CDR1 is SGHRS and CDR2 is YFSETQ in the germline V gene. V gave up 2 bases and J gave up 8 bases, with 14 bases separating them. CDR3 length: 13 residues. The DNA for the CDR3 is TGCGCCAGCAGCTTCAGGGGCGTAACGAAGCAGTACTTC. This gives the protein CASSFRGVTKQYF.